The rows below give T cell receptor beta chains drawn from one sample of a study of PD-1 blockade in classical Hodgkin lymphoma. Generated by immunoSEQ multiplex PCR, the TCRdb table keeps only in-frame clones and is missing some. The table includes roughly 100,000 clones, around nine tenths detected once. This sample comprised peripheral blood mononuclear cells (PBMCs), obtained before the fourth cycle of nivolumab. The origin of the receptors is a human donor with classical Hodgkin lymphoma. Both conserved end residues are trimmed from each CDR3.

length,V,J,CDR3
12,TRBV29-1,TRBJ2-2,SVGTGIGAGELF
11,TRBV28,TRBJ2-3,ASSGTPLTTQY
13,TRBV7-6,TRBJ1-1,ASSPTDSMNTEAF
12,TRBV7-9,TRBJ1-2,ASSPLSDNYGYT
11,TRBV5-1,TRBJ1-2,ASSLGENYGYT
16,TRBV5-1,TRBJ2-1,ASSLQGTSGLRDNEQF
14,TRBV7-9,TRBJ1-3,ASSLVPALGGNTIY
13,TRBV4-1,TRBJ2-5,ASSQEGRIQETQY
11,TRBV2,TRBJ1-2,ASSGGTVYGYT
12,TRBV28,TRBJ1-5,ASGRTGDNQPQH
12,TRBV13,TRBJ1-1,ASSEQGLSTEAF
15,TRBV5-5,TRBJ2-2,ASSLGLGLANTGELF
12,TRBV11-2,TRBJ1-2,ASSLGSANYGYT
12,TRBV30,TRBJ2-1,AWEPGQGHNEQF
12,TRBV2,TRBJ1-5,ASSPGTAYQPQH
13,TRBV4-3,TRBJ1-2,ASSRVWGFNYGYT
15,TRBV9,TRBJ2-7,ASSHQAQGISTYEQY
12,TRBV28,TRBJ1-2,ASSSGGTEYGYT
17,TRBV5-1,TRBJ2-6,ASSLGSSGVISGANVLT
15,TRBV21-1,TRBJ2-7,ASSKGVRDRGFDEQY
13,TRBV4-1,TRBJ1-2,ASSRTDILFYGYT
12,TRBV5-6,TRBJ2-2,ASSFAGPSGELF
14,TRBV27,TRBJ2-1,ASSSRRTAGSNEQF
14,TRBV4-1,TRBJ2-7,ASSQESRAGVYEQY
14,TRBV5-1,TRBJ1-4,ASSGGTGGPNEKLF
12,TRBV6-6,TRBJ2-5,ASRGTGGMKTQY
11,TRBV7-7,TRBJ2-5,ASSSLGGVAQY
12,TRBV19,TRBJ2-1,ASSLIPADNEQF
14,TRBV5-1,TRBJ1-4,ASSLPTGQKNEKLF
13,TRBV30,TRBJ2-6,AWSVQGPGANVLT
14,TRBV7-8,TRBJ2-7,ASSLVSLAGGFEQY